What follows is one T cell receptor beta chain and its context. Antigen unknown. This entry belongs to a study of Ad26.COV2.S vaccination and SARS-CoV-2 variants. As for the study in general: In the study, Ad26.COV2.S was injected intramuscularly once, or twice 56 days apart. Overall study results and limits: Vaccine recipients had higher spike-specific TCR breadth than placebo recipients. The authors reported substantial breadth in spike-specific CD8+ and CD4+ T cell responses after vaccination.

The treatment was: 15 to 20 received Ad26.COV2.S at low or high dose, single or two shots; 5 received placebo; per-sample allocation not given. Specimen acquisition occurred on day 63 following the initial vaccine or placebo injection. TCRdb's copy holds only in-frame clones and misses some; the assay was immunoSEQ multiplex PCR. The sample gives about 680,000 clones, roughly 90% of which show up once; about 1.5% is in the top ten. Germline V gene sequence: CDR1 LGHNA, CDR2 YNFKEQ. This CDR3 contains 16 residues. The V gene lost 0 bases and the J gene lost 6 bases, with 15 bases spanning the gap. The sequenced sample was peripheral blood, obtained in a trial of Ad26.COV2.S vaccine versus placebo. This receptor was taken from a person aged 18-60 years who received the Ad26.COV2.S COVID-19 vaccine or a placebo. This chain connects TRBV4-2 to TRBJ1-5; D unclear. CDR3 loop: CASSQDSRPSGQPQHF. CDR3 sequence (DNA): TGTGCCAGCAGCCAAGACAGCCGGCCGTCTGGTCAGCCCCAGCATTTT.